This TCR beta chain was found in a study of early T cells in non-severe SARS-CoV-2 infection. Findings and caveats of the study: The matching step, a VDJdb search, favored anti-spike CD8 responses and missed private and CD4 specificities.

Unique molecular identifiers were affixed to single, distinct cDNA molecules. TCRdb reprocessed the 5' RACE reads with MiXCR, giving one entry per CDR3 protein. The sample carries about 110,000 distinct CDR3 sequences, roughly 12% recorded once. Of note for this clonotype: Its antigen is currently unknown.

This clonotype originated in an adult who was a healthcare worker with PCR-confirmed SARS-CoV-2 infection or an uninfected control (not recorded which). Sequenced material: whole blood, taken at baseline.

The CDR3 DNA follows: TGTGCCAGCACGCCGGGCGGGGCCTATCTCAAAAGAGATACGCAGTATTTT. It specifies CASTPGGAYLKRDTQYF. The chain has TRBV7-8 and TRBJ2-3, with D tentatively TRBD2 (6 bases). The CDR3 covers 17 residues. The V end lost 7 bases, the J end lost 5 bases, and 25 bases lay between the germline ends. Germline CDR1 reads SGHVS; CDR2 reads FQNEAQ.